Shown below are 9 T cell receptor beta chains from a single sample sequenced in a study of blood T cells in healthy people across ages. Next came a second PCR, run for about 7 to 11 cycles, which used a sample-barcoded 5' primer along with a J-beta primer mix. TCRdb re-called the 5' RACE reads with MiXCR, one entry per CDR3 protein. Among about 2 million distinct CDR3 sequences listed, 49% were seen once. Sample: blood. The receptors derive from a woman in her thirties or forties in good health.

The V and J genes are TRBV7-3 and TRBJ2-1, with TRBD1 as a possible D gene (6 bases). The CDR3 runs 13 residues. V shed 2 bases and J shed 8 bases, with 10 bases lying between them. Germline CDR1 is SGHTA and CDR2 is FQGTGA. DNA for the CDR3: TGTGCCAGCAGCTTAGCACAGGGCCATGAGCAGTTCTTC. It is translated as CASSLAQGHEQFF.

This clonotype occurred a few times. The rearrangement links TRBV6-6 to TRBJ2-5, with D perhaps matching TRBD1 (6 bases). Germline V gives CDR1 MNHNY, CDR2 SVGAGI (reference sequence). The length of the CDR3 is 12 residues. Between the trimmed V and J ends, which lost 10 bases and 4 bases, there was a span of 13 bases. DNA of the CDR3: TGTGCCATCGCAACAGGGCGAGAGACCCAGTACTTC. As protein: CAIATGRETQYF.

The rearrangement uses TRBV29-1 and TRBJ2-1; the D gene is possibly TRBD1 (10 bases). Germline CDR1 is SQVTM and CDR2 is ANQGSEA. The CDR3 has 20 amino acids. V shed 6 bases and J shed 0 bases, with 30 bases lying between them. The CDR3 reads CSVAWTGGIAGDRSYNEQFF. CDR3 bases: TGCAGCGTGGCCTGGACAGGGGGGATAGCGGGGGACCGCTCCTACAATGAGCAGTTCTTC.

J is TRBJ2-5 and V is TRBV20-1; D possibly corresponds to TRBD2 (7 bases). V gave up 1 base and J gave up 1 base, with 22 bases separating them. The germline V gene has CDR1 DFQATT and CDR2 SNEGSKA (reference sequence). The CDR3 contains 18 residues. The CDR3 region is CSARVIAGATQIQETQYF. DNA for the CDR3: TGCAGTGCTAGAGTAATTGCGGGGGCCACTCAGATCCAAGAGACCCAGTACTTC.

The gene calls are TRBV12-3 or TRBV12-4 and TRBJ2-5; D tentatively fits TRBD1 or TRBD2 (5 bases each). The J call may be incorrect, as the DNA end agrees better with TRBJ2-4. This CDR3 has 15 residues. CDR3 loop: CASSFARGRGNIQYF. CDR3 nucleotide sequence: TGTGCCAGCAGTTTCGCCCGGGGACGGGGAAACATTCAGTACTTC.

The chain uses TRBV12-3 or TRBV12-4 and TRBJ2-2, with 7 bases lining up with TRBD2. V was pared by 11 bases and J by 0 bases, with 3 bases of the junction left unmatched. The CDR3 extends over 13 amino acids. CDR3 sequence reads: CAGGGSNTGELFF. CDR3 nucleotide sequence: TGTGCCGGGGGGGGTTCGAACACCGGGGAGCTGTTTTTT.

This clonotype was seen many times. The chain carries TRBV4-3 and TRBJ2-5, with D unresolved. V lost 1 base and J 3 bases, leaving 6 bases between the germline ends. CDR3 size: 13 residues. Germline V gene sequence: CDR1 LGHNA, CDR2 YSLEER. CDR3 sequence reads: CASSQVTEETQYF. The CDR3 bases are TGCGCCAGCAGCCAAGTCACCGAAGAGACCCAGTACTTC.

The chain links TRBV20-1 to TRBJ2-1; 12 bases map to TRBD1. V dropped 5 bases and J dropped 10; count of bases not matched to a gene: 9. Germline CDR1 reads DFQATT; CDR2 reads SNEGSKA (reference sequence). The CDR3 spans 14 residues. The CDR3 coding sequence is TGCAGTGCTGCCCGGGACAGGGGGCTCGACGAGCAGTTCTTC. Translating gives CSAARDRGLDEQFF.

The J gene is TRBJ1-5, the V gene TRBV7-8; possibly TRBD1 for D (5 bases). The ends were cut back, 5 bases at V and 7 bases at J, with 15 bases in the middle. The CDR3 has 14 amino acids. Germline CDR1 and CDR2: SGHVS and FQNEAQ. CDR3 bases: TGTGCCAGCAGCGAAAAGCAGGGTGGACAGCCCCAGCATTTT. Amino acids: CASSEKQGGQPQHF.